The clone carrying this T cell receptor beta chain was observed a single time. Its cognate antigen is unknown. This entry belongs to a study of cytotoxic CD8 clonotypes in ibrutinib-treated CLL. Study-level results: Under therapy, public clonotypes either contracted or stayed stable, and they were uncommon.

Method: immunoSEQ multiplex PCR; TCRdb's copy keeps in-frame clones and lacks some. The sample contains 150,000 to 200,000 clones, approximately 80% of which appear only once. Trimming shortened V by 6 bases and J by 9 bases, and 21 bases separated the two germline ends. The CDR3 has 15 residues. Germline CDR1 is SNHLY and CDR2 is FYNNEI. V gene TRBV2 combines with J gene TRBJ1-5; a possible D gene is TRBD1 (6 bases). This TCR came from a human donor with chronic lymphocytic leukemia. Material: PBMCs, obtained after 24 months of ibrutinib treatment. The CDR3 DNA reads TGTGCCAGCAGGGAGACAGGCACTCGGGGGGGGCCCCAGCATTTT. Translating gives CASRETGTRGGPQHF. Drawing the rest from reference TRBV2 and TRBJ1-5, the complete variable domain is EPEVTQTPSHQVTQMGQEVILRCVPISNHLYFYWYRQILGQKVEFLVSFYNNEISEKSEIFDDQFSVERPDGSNFTLKIRSTKLEDSAMYFCASRETGTRGGPQHFGDGTRLSIL.